This paragraph covers one TCR beta chain sequence. Assay: immunoSEQ multiplex PCR; the TCRdb copy retains only in-frame clones and omits some. Of roughly 180,000 clones in the sample, roughly 90% were seen once. Germline V gene sequence: CDR1 SGHRS, CDR2 YFSETQ. This CDR3 has 15 residues. V dropped 2 bases and J dropped 6 bases, with 17 bases sitting between them. The sample belongs to a study of T cell responses to AZD1222 COVID-19 vaccine. The starting material was peripheral blood, obtained 28 days after the second AZD1222 dose. The receptor's source is an adult who received the AZD1222 COVID-19 vaccine. V gene TRBV5-1 combines with J gene TRBJ1-2, with D perhaps matching TRBD1 (5 bases). The CDR3 reads CASSLAPTSTDGYTF. The CDR3 DNA is TGCGCCAGCAGCTTAGCCCCGACCTCGACAGATGGCTACACCTTC.